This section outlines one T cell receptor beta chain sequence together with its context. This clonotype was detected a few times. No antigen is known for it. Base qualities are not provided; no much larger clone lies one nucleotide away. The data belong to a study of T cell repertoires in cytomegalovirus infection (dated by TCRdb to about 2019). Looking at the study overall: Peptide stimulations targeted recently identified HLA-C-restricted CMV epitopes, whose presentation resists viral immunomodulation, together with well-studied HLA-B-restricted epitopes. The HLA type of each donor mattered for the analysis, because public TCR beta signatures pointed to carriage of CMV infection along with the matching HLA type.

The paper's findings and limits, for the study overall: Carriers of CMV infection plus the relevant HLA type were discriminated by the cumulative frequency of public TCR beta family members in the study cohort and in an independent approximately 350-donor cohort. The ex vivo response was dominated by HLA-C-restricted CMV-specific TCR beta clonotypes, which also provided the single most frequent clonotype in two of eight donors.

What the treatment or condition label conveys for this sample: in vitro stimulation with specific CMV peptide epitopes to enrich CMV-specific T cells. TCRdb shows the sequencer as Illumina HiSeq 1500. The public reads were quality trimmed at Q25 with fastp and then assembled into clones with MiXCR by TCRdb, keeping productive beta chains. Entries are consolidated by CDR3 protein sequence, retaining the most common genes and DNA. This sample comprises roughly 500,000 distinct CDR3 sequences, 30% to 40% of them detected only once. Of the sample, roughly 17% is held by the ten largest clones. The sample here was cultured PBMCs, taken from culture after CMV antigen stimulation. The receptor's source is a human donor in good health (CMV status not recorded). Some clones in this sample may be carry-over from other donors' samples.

The CDR3 in this case is CASSKLAAGEEQFF. Here is the DNA: TGTGCCAGTAGTAAACTGGCGGCAGGGGAAGAGCAGTTCTTC. The sequence joins TRBV19 to TRBJ2-1; perhaps TRBD1 is the D gene, with 6 bases matching. From its cysteine to its phenylalanine, the CDR3 spans 14 amino acids. Of the read, only the CDR3 DNA is kept; its 42 bases are in frame from base 1. Looking up the germline V gene (reference sequence) yields CDR1 LNHDA and CDR2 SQIVND. Trimming takes 4 bases from V and 10 bases from J, and the germline ends sit 17 bases apart.